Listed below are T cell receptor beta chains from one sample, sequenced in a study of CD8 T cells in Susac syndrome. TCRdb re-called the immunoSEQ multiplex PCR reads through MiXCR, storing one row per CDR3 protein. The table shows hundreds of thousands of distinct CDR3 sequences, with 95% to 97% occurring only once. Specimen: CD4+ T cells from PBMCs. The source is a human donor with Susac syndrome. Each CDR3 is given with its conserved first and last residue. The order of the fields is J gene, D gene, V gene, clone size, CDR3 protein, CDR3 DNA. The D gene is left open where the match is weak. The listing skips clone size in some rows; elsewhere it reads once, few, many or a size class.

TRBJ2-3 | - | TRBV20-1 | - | CSARGDRAGTHSDTQYF | TGCAGTGCTAGAGGTGACCGAGCGGGTACGCACTCCGATACGCAGTATTTT
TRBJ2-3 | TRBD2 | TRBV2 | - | CASRAGLLTDTQYF | TGTGCCAGCAGGGCGGGACTACTGACAGATACGCAGTATTTT
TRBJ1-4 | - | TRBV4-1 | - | CASSLGSTTNEKLFF | TGCGCCAGCAGCCTAGGGTCTACAACTAATGAAAAACTGTTTTTT
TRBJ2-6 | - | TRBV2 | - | CASRQWAARTGANVLTF | TGTGCCAGCAGGCAATGGGCGGCAAGGACTGGGGCCAACGTCCTGACTTTC
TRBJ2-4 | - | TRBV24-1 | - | CATSDRDTAKNIQYF | TGTGCCACCAGTGATAGAGACACAGCCAAAAACATTCAGTACTTC
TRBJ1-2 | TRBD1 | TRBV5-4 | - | CASSPQGGGYTF | TGTGCCAGCAGCCCACAGGGGGGCGGCTACACCTTC
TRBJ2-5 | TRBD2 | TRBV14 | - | CASSHLAGVRRKETQYF | TGTGCCAGCAGCCATTTAGCGGGAGTCCGGCGTAAAGAGACCCAGTACTTC
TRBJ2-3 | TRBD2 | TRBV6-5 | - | CASSYHDPWTSGKPRTDTQYF | TGTGCCAGCAGTTACCACGACCCTTGGACTAGCGGAAAACCCCGCACAGATACGCAGTATTTT
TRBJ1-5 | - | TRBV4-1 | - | CASSQDTGLQPQHF | TGCGCCAGCAGCCAAGATACGGGTCTCCAGCCCCAGCATTTT
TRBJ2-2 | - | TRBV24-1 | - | CATSDLDQGRRAELFF | TGTGCCACCAGTGATTTGGATCAGGGCAGAAGAGCCGAGCTGTTTTTT
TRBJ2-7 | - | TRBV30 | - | CAWSTTSPRYEQYF | TGTGCCTGGAGTACCACTAGCCCCAGATACGAGCAGTACTTC
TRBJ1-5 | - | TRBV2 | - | CAIRTGPDQPQHF | TGTGCCATTCGAACTGGGCCCGATCAGCCCCAGCATTTT
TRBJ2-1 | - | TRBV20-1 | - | CSARRVTNEQFF | TGCAGTGCTAGACGAGTGACGAATGAGCAGTTCTTC
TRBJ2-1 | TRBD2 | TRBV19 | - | CASRRIPGLAGGPF | TGTGCCAGTAGGCGAATCCCGGGACTAGCGGGAGGACCCTTC
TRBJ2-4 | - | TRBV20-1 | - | CSSGLGVKNIQYF | TGCAGCTCCGGTTTGGGAGTCAAAAACATTCAGTACTTC
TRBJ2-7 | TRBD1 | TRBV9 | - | CASSVGPGQGTHEQYF | TGTGCCAGCAGCGTAGGACCGGGACAGGGTACACACGAGCAGTACTTC
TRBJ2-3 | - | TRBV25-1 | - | CASIGLPGRRADTQYF | TGTGCCAGCATTGGACTACCGGGACGAAGGGCAGATACGCAGTATTTT
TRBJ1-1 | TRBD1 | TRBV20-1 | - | CSARDVQGEFTAEAFF | TGCAGTGCTAGAGATGTGCAGGGGGAATTTACAGCTGAAGCTTTCTTT
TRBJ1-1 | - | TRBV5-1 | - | CASSPATRGGTEAFF | TGCGCCAGCAGCCCAGCGACCCGGGGGGGCACTGAAGCTTTCTTT
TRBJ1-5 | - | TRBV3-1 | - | CASSQGPSGQPQHF | TGTGCCAGCAGCCAAGGTCCTTCGGGGCAGCCCCAGCATTTT
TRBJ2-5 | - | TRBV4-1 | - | CASSQRPRSLETQYF | TGCGCCAGCAGCCAAAGGCCACGGTCGTTGGAGACCCAGTACTTC
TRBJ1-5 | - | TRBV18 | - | CASSPPARGGNQPQHF | TGTGCCAGCTCACCACCGGCTAGGGGGGGCAATCAGCCCCAGCATTTT
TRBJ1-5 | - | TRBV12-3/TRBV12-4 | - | CASSLASGGGKNQPQHF | TGTGCCAGCAGTTTGGCGTCAGGTGGGGGGAAAAATCAGCCCCAGCATTTT
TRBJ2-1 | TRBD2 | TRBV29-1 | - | CSVDVGGGFRNEQFF | TGCAGCGTTGACGTCGGCGGGGGGTTTAGGAATGAGCAGTTCTTC
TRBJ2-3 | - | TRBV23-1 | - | CASSPEVGDTQYF | TGCGCCAGCAGTCCGGAAGTTGGAGATACGCAGTATTTT
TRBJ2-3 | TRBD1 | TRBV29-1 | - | CSANDRVTDTQYF | TGCAGCGCGAACGACAGGGTCACAGATACGCAGTATTTT
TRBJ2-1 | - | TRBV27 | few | CASSLLAGVMGEQFF | TGTGCCAGCAGTTTATTGGCCGGAGTTATGGGTGAGCAGTTCTTC
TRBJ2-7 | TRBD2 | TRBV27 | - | CASSFREAYEQYF | TGTGCCAGCAGTTTCCGGGAGGCCTACGAGCAGTACTTC
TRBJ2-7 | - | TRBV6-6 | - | CASMDSGREQYF | TGTGCCAGCATGGATAGCGGCCGGGAGCAGTACTTC
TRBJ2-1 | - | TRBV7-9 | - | CASSRYIYEQFF | TGTGCCAGCAGCCGCTACATCTATGAGCAGTTCTTC
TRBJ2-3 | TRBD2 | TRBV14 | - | CASSQASGRTDTQYF | TGTGCCAGCAGCCAAGCCAGCGGGAGAACAGATACGCAGTATTTT
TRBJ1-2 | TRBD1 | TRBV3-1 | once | CASSPRGVGRLGYTF | TGTGCCAGCAGCCCCAGGGGGGTCGGGCGCCTTGGCTACACCTTC
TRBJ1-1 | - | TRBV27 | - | CASSLSMVFTEAFF | TGTGCCAGCAGTTTATCGATGGTCTTCACTGAAGCTTTCTTT
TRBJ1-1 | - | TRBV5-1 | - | CASSLSGQGTEAFF | TGCGCCAGCAGCTTATCAGGGCAGGGGACTGAAGCTTTCTTT
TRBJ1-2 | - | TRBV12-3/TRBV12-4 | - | CASSLRTDNYGYTF | TGTGCCAGCAGCCTCAGGACAGATAACTATGGCTACACCTTC
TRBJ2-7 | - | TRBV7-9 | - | CASYDQAYEQYF | TGTGCCAGCTACGACCAGGCCTACGAGCAGTACTTC
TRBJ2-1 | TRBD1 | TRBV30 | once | CAWSRDSNNEQFF | TGTGCCTGGAGTCGGGACAGCAACAATGAGCAGTTCTTC
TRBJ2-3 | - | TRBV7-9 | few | CASSTSTDTQYF | TGTGCCAGCAGCACCAGCACAGATACGCAGTATTTT
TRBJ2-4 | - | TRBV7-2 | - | CASSLEDRAKNIQYF | TGTGCCAGCAGCTTAGAGGACAGAGCCAAAAACATTCAGTACTTC
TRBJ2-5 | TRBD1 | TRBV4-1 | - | CASSRDRGSQETQYF | TGCGCCAGCAGCCGGGACAGGGGATCCCAAGAGACCCAGTACTTC
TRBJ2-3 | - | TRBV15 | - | CATSRDLSGRGADTQYF | TGTGCCACCAGCAGAGATCTATCGGGCCGCGGGGCAGATACGCAGTATTTT
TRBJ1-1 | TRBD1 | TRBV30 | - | CAWSGTLTGTEAFF | TGTGCCTGGAGTGGGACTTTGACAGGGACTGAAGCTTTCTTT
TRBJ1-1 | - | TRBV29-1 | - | CSDKGVGTEAFF | TGCAGCGATAAAGGGGTGGGCACTGAAGCTTTCTTT
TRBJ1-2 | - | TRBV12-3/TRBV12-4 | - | CASRKDRTDGYTF | TGTGCCAGCAGAAAAGACAGGACGGATGGCTACACCTTC
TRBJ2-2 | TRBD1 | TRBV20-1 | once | CSARTQQGVARELFF | TGCAGTGCTAGAACCCAACAGGGGGTGGCGCGGGAGCTGTTTTTT
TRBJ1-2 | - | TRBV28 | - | CASGGGYPNYGYTF | TGTGCCAGCGGCGGAGGCTACCCTAACTATGGCTACACCTTC
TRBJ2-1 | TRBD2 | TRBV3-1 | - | CASSFRLADYNEQFF | TGTGCCAGCAGCTTTCGACTAGCGGATTACAATGAGCAGTTCTTC
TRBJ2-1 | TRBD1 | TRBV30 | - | CAWWKRGRGNEQFF | TGTGCCTGGTGGAAGAGAGGCAGGGGGAATGAGCAGTTCTTC
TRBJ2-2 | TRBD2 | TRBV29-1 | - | CSAKTSGSIGELFF | TGCAGCGCTAAGACTAGCGGGAGCATCGGGGAGCTGTTTTTT
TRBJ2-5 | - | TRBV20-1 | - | CSAKVKETQYF | TGCAGTGCTAAAGTGAAAGAGACCCAGTACTTC
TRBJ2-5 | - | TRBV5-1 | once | CASSRLRPDQETQYF | TGCGCCAGCAGTCGACTCAGGCCCGATCAAGAGACCCAGTACTTC
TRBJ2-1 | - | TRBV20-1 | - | CSAREVGSAYNEQFF | TGCAGTGCTAGAGAGGTGGGCTCGGCTTACAATGAGCAGTTCTTC
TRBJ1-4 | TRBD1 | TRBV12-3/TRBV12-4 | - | CASSVGQGDREKLFF | TGTGCCAGCAGTGTCGGACAGGGAGATCGGGAAAAACTGTTTTTT
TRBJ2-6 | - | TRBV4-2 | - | CASSHPDGTLSGANVLTF | TGTGCCAGCAGCCACCCGGACGGGACTCTCTCTGGGGCCAACGTCCTGACTTTC
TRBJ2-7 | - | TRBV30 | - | CAWGDGVTYEQYF | TGTGCCTGGGGGGACGGAGTCACCTACGAGCAGTACTTC
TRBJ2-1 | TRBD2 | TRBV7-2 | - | CASSLGGGASGFF | TGTGCCAGCAGCTTAGGGGGTGGGGCTAGCGGGTTCTTC
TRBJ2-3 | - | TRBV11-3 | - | CASSSFLTDTQYF | TGTGCCAGCAGCTCTTTCCTTACAGATACGCAGTATTTT